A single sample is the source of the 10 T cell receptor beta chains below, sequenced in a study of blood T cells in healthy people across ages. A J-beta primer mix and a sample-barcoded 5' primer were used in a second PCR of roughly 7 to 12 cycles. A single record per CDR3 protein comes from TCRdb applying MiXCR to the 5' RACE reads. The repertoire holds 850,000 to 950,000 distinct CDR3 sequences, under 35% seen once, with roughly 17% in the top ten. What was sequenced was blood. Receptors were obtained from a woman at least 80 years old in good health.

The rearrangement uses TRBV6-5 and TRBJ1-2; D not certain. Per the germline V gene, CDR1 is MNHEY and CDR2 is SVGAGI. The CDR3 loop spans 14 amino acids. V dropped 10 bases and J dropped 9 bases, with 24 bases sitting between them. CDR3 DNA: TGTGCCAACAGCAGGACCAGCGTTGTGGCGCGCTACACCTTC. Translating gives CANSRTSVVARYTF.

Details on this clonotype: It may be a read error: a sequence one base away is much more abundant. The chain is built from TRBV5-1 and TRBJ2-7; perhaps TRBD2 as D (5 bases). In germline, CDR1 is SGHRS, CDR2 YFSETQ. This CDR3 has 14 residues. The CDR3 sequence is CTSSPRRSGNEQYF. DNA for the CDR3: TGCACCAGCAGCCCTCGGAGGAGCGGCAATGAGCAGTACTTC.

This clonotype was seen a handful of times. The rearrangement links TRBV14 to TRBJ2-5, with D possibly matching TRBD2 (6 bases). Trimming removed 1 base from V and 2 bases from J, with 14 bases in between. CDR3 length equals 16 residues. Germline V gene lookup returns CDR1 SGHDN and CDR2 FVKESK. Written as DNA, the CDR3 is TGTGCCAGCAGCCAAGCTTTCGGCGGAGGGCAAGAGACCCAGTACTTC. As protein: CASSQAFGGGQETQYF. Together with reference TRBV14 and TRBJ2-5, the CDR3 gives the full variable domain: EAGVTQFPSHSVIEKGQTVTLRCDPISGHDNLYWYRRVMGKEIKFLLHFVKESKQDESGMPNNRFLAERTGGTYSTLKVQPAELEDSGVYFCASSQAFGGGQETQYFGPGTRLLVL.

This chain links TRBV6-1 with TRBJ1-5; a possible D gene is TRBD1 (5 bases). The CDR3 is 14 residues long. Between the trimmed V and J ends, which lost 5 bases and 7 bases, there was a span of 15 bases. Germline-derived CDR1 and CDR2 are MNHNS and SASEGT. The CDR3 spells CASSPQGHVQPQHF. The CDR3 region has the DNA TGTGCCAGCAGTCCCCAGGGCCATGTGCAGCCCCAGCATTTT.

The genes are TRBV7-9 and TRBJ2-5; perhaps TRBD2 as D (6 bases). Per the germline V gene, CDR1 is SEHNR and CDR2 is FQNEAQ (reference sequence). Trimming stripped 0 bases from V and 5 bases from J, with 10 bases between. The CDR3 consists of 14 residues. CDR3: CASSLAGDWETQYF. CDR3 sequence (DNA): TGTGCCAGCAGCTTAGCCGGGGACTGGGAGACCCAGTACTTC.

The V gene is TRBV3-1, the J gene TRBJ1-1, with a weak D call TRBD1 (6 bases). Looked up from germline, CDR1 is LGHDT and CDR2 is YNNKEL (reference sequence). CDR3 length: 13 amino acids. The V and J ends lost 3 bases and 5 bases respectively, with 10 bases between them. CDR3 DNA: TGTGCCAGCAGCCATGCAGGGGAAACTGAAGCTTTCTTT. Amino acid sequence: CASSHAGETEAFF.

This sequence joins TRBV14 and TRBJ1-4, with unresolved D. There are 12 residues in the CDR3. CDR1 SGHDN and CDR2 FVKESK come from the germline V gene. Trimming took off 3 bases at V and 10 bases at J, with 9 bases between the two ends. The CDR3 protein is CASSQTRGKLFF. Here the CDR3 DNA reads TGTGCCAGCAGCCAGACGCGAGGAAAACTGTTTTTT.

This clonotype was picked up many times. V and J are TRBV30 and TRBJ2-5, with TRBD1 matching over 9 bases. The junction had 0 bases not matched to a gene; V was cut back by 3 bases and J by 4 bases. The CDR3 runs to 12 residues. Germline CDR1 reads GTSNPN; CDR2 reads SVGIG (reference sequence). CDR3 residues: CAWRTGGETQYF. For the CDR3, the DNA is TGTGCCTGGAGGACAGGGGGAGAGACCCAGTACTTC.

The CDR3 sequence: CASKSLLSLTDTQYF. CDR3 coding DNA: TGTGCCAGCAAAAGTCTTTTAAGCCTCACAGATACGCAGTATTTT. The J gene is TRBJ2-3, the V gene TRBV6-1; D is unresolved. Trimming removed 7 bases at V and 2 bases at J, with 16 bases between. CDR1 is MNHNS, CDR2 SASEGT, per germline. This CDR3 region has 15 residues.

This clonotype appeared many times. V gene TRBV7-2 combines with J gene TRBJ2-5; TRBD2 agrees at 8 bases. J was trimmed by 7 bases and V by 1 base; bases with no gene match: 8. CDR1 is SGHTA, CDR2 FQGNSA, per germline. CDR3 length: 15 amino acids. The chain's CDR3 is CASSLDRGGAGTQYF. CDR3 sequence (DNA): TGTGCCAGCAGCTTAGATCGGGGGGGGGCGGGGACCCAGTACTTC.